This TCR beta chain derives from a study of patients and donors after allogeneic stem cell transplantation. Between the trimmed V and J ends, which lost 6 bases and 1 base, there was a span of 9 bases. Per germline, CDR1 LNHNV and CDR2 YYDKDF (reference sequence). This CDR3 comprises 13 residues. This clonotype occurred many times. TCRdb analysed the RT-PCR reads with MiXCR anew, one entry per CDR3 protein. The sample lists about 230,000 distinct CDR3 sequences, over 12% occurring once. Sequenced sample: blood, either unsorted or a sorted T cell fraction (not recorded which). V is TRBV15 and J is TRBJ1-1, with unresolved D. The sequence was collected from a human donor who was either an allogeneic HSCT recipient or a stem cell or donor lymphocyte infusion donor (not recorded which). It is not recorded whose cells these are; they may come from a transplant donor. The CDR3 DNA reads TGTGCCACCAGTGCCGGGCCGAACACTGAAGCTTTCTTT. Translated, it gives CATSAGPNTEAFF. The full variable domain, in which reference TRBV15 and TRBJ1-1 provide the parts outside the CDR3, is DAMVIQNPRYQVTQFGKPVTLSCSQTLNHNVMYWYQQKSSQAPKLLFHYYDKDFNNEADTPDNFQSRRPNTSFCFLDIRSPGLGDTAMYLCATSAGPNTEAFFGQGTRLTVV.